Reported below is one T cell receptor (beta chain). Its antigen is unknown. The PCR contained 60 Vbeta and 13 Jbeta primers. Sequencing was performed with immunoSEQ multiplex PCR; in TCRdb, only in-frame clones are kept and a portion is missing. The sample holds some 120,000 clones, approximately 80% seen once. V shed 0 bases and J shed 13 bases, with 15 bases lying between them. This CDR3 contains 14 residues. CDR1 is MGHRA and CDR2 is YSYEKL in the germline V gene. This sample stems from a study of cytomegalovirus exposure and HLA in healthy donors. Findings and limits, study-wide: The classifier reportedly diagnosed cytomegalovirus status with high specificity and sensitivity.

This chain connects TRBV4-1 to TRBJ1-4; D is unclear. Sequencing was carried out using PBMCs. The sequence came from a human donor in good health. This CDR3 reads CASSQDPVTQILFF. For the CDR3, the DNA is TGCGCCAGCAGCCAAGATCCTGTTACGCAGATACTGTTTTTT.